This TCR beta chain appears in the sequencing data of a study of T and B cells in COVID-19 patients. Study outcomes and limitations: Exclusive to the recovered cohort were some 2,300 TCR clusters, 30 to 40 of them with low generation probability.

In the case of this clonotype: Antigen specificity is unknown.

BIOMED2 TRB-A/B primer pools were used in multiplex TRB PCR. One entry per CDR3 protein, called by TCRdb with MiXCR from the multiplex PCR reads. The data contain more than 20,000 distinct CDR3 sequences, approximately 30% of them singletons. The CDR3 consists of 14 residues. Trimming took off 5 bases at V and 3 bases at J, with 13 bases between the two ends. Germline loops: CDR1 ENHRY, CDR2 SYGVKD. From blood, roughly 220-550 ng of genomic DNA served as TRB template. The sequenced sample consisted of blood. The clonotype originates from a human donor who had recovered from COVID-19. The chain is built from TRBV10-3 and TRBJ1-1; D gene uncertain. As DNA, the CDR3 is TGTGCCATCAGTACCGGAGGGCAAGACACTGAAGCTTTCTTT. It is translated as CAISTGGQDTEAFF.